The clone carrying this TCR beta chain was seen ten or more times. These data originate in a study of response to subunit inactivated influenza vaccine. TCRdb used MiXCR to reprocess the RT-PCR reads, holding one entry per CDR3 protein. The sample holds a few hundred thousand distinct CDR3 sequences, more than 10% seen once. CDR3 size: 13 residues. Trimming stripped 6 bases from V and 0 bases from J, with 12 bases between. Germline V lookup: CDR1 DFQATT, CDR2 SNEGSKA (reference sequence). This sequence joins TRBV20-1 and TRBJ2-7; TRBD2 might be the D (6 bases). The receptor comes from a man aged 45-65 years who received an inactivated influenza vaccine. The starting material was non-naive T cells sorted from PBMCs, obtained approximately 15 days before vaccination. As DNA, the CDR3 is TGCAGTGCCGCGGGACGGTTCTCCTACGAGCAGTACTTC. Protein sequence: CSAAGRFSYEQYF.